These 10 T cell receptor beta chains were all obtained from the same sample, sequenced in a study of immune heterogeneity within non-small cell lung tumors. Samples each supplied 450 to 700 ng of bulk tumor genomic DNA as template. Surgical sampling yielded several biopsies per primary tumor (spaced far apart). Newly diagnosed with untreated non-small cell lung cancer, the patients underwent curative surgery. Multiplex PCR amplified TCR beta CDR3 with 32 V and 13 J primers. TCRdb processed the multiplex PCR reads anew with MiXCR; each CDR3 protein has one entry. The table has some 4,600 distinct CDR3 sequences, approximately 35% seen once; the top ten hold 25% to 35%. Material: lung tumor tissue. These receptors all come from a woman aged 45-60 years with non-small cell lung cancer.

By sample fraction, this clonotype is medium-sized. This chain joins TRBV6-1 and TRBJ2-2; 8 nucleotides agree with TRBD2. The CDR3 contains 16 residues. Unmatched junction bases numbered 3, after V lost 2 bases and J lost 1 base. Germline-derived CDR1 and CDR2 are MNHNS and SASEGT. As DNA, the CDR3 is TGTGCCAGCAGTGAACGGGCGGGAGGGAACACCGGGGAGCTGTTTTTT. Its protein is CASSERAGGNTGELFF.

This clonotype is termed medium-sized. The J gene is TRBJ2-7, the V gene TRBV5-6; D remains ambiguous. Between the trimmed V and J ends, which lost 2 bases and 0 bases, there was a span of 12 bases. Germline CDR1 SGHDT, CDR2 YYEEEE. This CDR3 has 15 residues. CDR3 sequence (DNA): TGTGCCAGCAGCTTATTCGGGCCGAGCTCCTACGAGCAGTACTTC. Its translation: CASSLFGPSSYEQYF.

Worth noting for this clonotype: This could be a read error, since a much larger clone is one nucleotide away. The V gene is TRBV27, the J gene TRBJ1-1, with TRBD1 matching over 8 bases. J was trimmed by 1 base and V by 7 bases; bases with no gene match: 11. Germline loops: CDR1 MNHEY, CDR2 SMNVEV (reference sequence). The CDR3 runs 16 residues. The CDR3 spells CASNPLGTGSNTEAFF. CDR3 nucleotides: TGTGCCAGCAATCCGCTAGGGACAGGCTCGAACACTGAAGCTTTCTTT.

This clonotype was recorded at least ten times. V usage is TRBV7-9 and J usage is TRBJ2-1; a weak D match, TRBD2 (6 bases). Per the germline V gene, CDR1 is SEHNR and CDR2 is FQNEAQ (reference sequence). V was cut by 2 bases and J by 9 bases, with 11 bases left in between. The CDR3 covers 13 residues. CDR3 residues: CASSLRRDGEQFF. CDR3 DNA sequence: TGTGCCAGCAGCTTACGGCGGGACGGTGAGCAGTTCTTC.

In this sample, this clonotype is medium-sized. The chain couples TRBV7-9 to TRBJ2-7; tentatively, D is TRBD2 (6 bases). The CDR3 spans 15 residues. Trimming pared 6 bases from V and 4 bases from J, leaving 19 bases between. Germline loops: CDR1 SEHNR, CDR2 FQNEAQ (reference sequence). The CDR3 coding sequence is TGTGCCAGCAGTGACGGGGGAGCCCTCAAATACGAGCAGTACTTC. Encoded protein: CASSDGGALKYEQYF.

This clonotype has a handful of counts. The chain has TRBV24-1 and TRBJ2-5; D unclear. CDR3 length: 12 residues. The V end lost 5 bases, the J end lost 2 bases, and 5 bases lay between the germline ends. Germline V lookup: CDR1 KGHDR, CDR2 SFDVKD. CDR3 amino acids: CATSGPQETQYF. Written as DNA, the CDR3 is TGTGCCACCAGTGGCCCTCAAGAGACCCAGTACTTC.

The rearrangement joins TRBV12-3 or TRBV12-4 to TRBJ2-5; unclear D gene. V was clipped by 3 bases and J by 1 base, with 9 bases between them. The CDR3 length is 14 residues. The CDR3 is CASSLQETQETQYF. The CDR3 nucleotides are TGTGCCAGCAGTTTGCAGGAGACCCAAGAGACCCAGTACTTC.

The CDR3 bases are TGCAGTGCTAGACAACCGGACAGCTTCGCCTTCTATGGCTACACCTTC. Translation: CSARQPDSFAFYGYTF. The chain links TRBV20-1 to TRBJ1-2; possible D gene TRBD1, 6 bases. Germline loops: CDR1 DFQATT, CDR2 SNEGSKA (reference sequence). The ends were cut back, 2 bases at V and 4 bases at J, with 20 bases in the middle. This CDR3 comprises 16 residues.

The chain couples TRBV30 to TRBJ2-7, with 8 bases identical to TRBD2. The trim removed 2 bases at V and 7 bases at J, leaving 13 bases unmatched. CDR1 GTSNPN and CDR2 SVGIG come from the germline V gene (reference sequence). This CDR3 region has 15 residues. The CDR3 is CAWSLTSGPPGEQYF. The CDR3 bases are TGTGCCTGGAGTCTCACTAGCGGACCGCCTGGGGAGCAGTACTTC.

This clonotype rates as medium-sized. The CDR3 protein is CSARGGGRSSTDTQYF. CDR3 sequence (DNA): TGCAGTGCTAGAGGGGGCGGGAGGTCAAGTACAGATACGCAGTATTTT. This chain uses TRBV20-1 with TRBJ2-3; 8 bases align to TRBD2. Germline loops: CDR1 DFQATT, CDR2 SNEGSKA (reference sequence). Losses at the gene ends were 1 base for V and 3 bases for J; bases not matched to a gene: 9. This CDR3 comprises 16 residues.